This is a list of T cell receptor beta chains from one sample in a study of T cell responses to AZD1222 COVID-19 vaccine. TCRdb keeps only in-frame clones here, not all; method: immunoSEQ multiplex PCR. The data contain under 200,000 clones, 87% of them singletons. Here the sequenced sample was peripheral blood, taken 28 days after the second AZD1222 dose. The origin of the receptors is an adult who received the AZD1222 COVID-19 vaccine. The CDR3 runs from the conserved cysteine through the conserved F or W. A D gene is named only where the DNA matches it firmly. Clone size is shown for a subset of rows, as once, few, many or a class of expanded clone.

d_call: -; clone_size: -; j_call: TRBJ1-2; v_call: TRBV9; cdr3_aa: CASSARTQGRGYGYTF; cdr3_nt: TGTGCCAGCAGCGCCAGAACTCAGGGTAGGGGCTATGGCTACACCTTC
d_call: TRBD1; clone_size: -; j_call: TRBJ1-1; v_call: TRBV3-1/TRBV3-2; cdr3_aa: CASSRGTASEAFF; cdr3_nt: TGTGCCAGCAGCAGGGGGACAGCAAGTGAAGCTTTCTTT
d_call: -; clone_size: -; j_call: TRBJ2-3; v_call: TRBV2; cdr3_aa: CASRARQGAEDTQYF; cdr3_nt: TGTGCCAGCAGGGCCAGACAAGGAGCCGAAGATACGCAGTATTTT
d_call: TRBD1; clone_size: -; j_call: TRBJ2-7; v_call: TRBV7-6; cdr3_aa: CASSPNSAGQGHYEQYF; cdr3_nt: TGTGCCAGCAGCCCCAACTCGGCGGGACAGGGTCACTACGAGCAGTACTTC
d_call: -; clone_size: -; j_call: TRBJ1-1; v_call: TRBV19; cdr3_aa: CASIRTELNTEAFF; cdr3_nt: TGTGCCAGTATTAGGACGGAATTGAACACTGAAGCTTTCTTT
d_call: -; clone_size: -; j_call: TRBJ1-1; v_call: TRBV7-2; cdr3_aa: CASSSRQAEAFF; cdr3_nt: TGTGCCAGCAGCTCGCGACAGGCTGAAGCTTTCTTT
d_call: TRBD2; clone_size: -; j_call: TRBJ2-2; v_call: TRBV4-2; cdr3_aa: CASSHQAGGLSGELFF; cdr3_nt: TGTGCCAGCAGCCATCAAGCGGGGGGGCTGAGCGGGGAGCTGTTTTTT
d_call: -; clone_size: -; j_call: TRBJ1-2; v_call: TRBV2; cdr3_aa: CASSVPGNYGYTF; cdr3_nt: TGTGCCAGCAGTGTTCCCGGGAACTATGGCTACACCTTC
d_call: -; clone_size: once; j_call: TRBJ2-3; v_call: TRBV9; cdr3_aa: CASSVAGVLTDTQYF; cdr3_nt: TGTGCCAGCAGCGTAGCAGGGGTACTCACAGATACGCAGTATTTT
d_call: -; clone_size: -; j_call: TRBJ2-7; v_call: TRBV2; cdr3_aa: CGSSYKVYEQYF; cdr3_nt: TGTGGCAGCAGCTACAAAGTCTACGAGCAGTACTTC
d_call: -; clone_size: -; j_call: TRBJ2-1; v_call: TRBV4-3; cdr3_aa: CASSHDVTYNEQFF; cdr3_nt: TGCGCCAGCAGCCACGATGTAACCTACAATGAGCAGTTCTTC
d_call: -; clone_size: -; j_call: TRBJ1-6; v_call: TRBV5-1; cdr3_aa: CASSLEAAGRLLSPLHF; cdr3_nt: TGCGCCAGCAGCTTGGAAGCGGCAGGGAGGCTTCTATCACCCCTCCACTTT
d_call: TRBD1; clone_size: -; j_call: TRBJ2-5; v_call: TRBV3-1/TRBV3-2; cdr3_aa: CASSQTLDRGDQETQYF; cdr3_nt: TGTGCCAGCAGCCAGACCCTGGACAGGGGCGACCAAGAGACCCAGTACTTC
d_call: TRBD1; clone_size: -; j_call: TRBJ1-2; v_call: TRBV5-6; cdr3_aa: CASSSSGTVHGYTF; cdr3_nt: TGTGCCAGCAGCTCTTCCGGGACAGTACATGGCTACACCTTC
d_call: -; clone_size: -; j_call: TRBJ1-6; v_call: TRBV6-5; cdr3_aa: CASSQGGEGNSPLHF; cdr3_nt: TGTGCCAGCAGTCAGGGTGGAGAAGGTAATTCACCCCTCCACTTT
d_call: -; clone_size: -; j_call: TRBJ1-3; v_call: TRBV7-9; cdr3_aa: CASSSGISGNTIYF; cdr3_nt: TGTGCCAGCAGCTCCGGAATCTCTGGAAACACCATATATTTT
d_call: -; clone_size: -; j_call: TRBJ2-3; v_call: TRBV11-2; cdr3_aa: CASSLGRQDTDTQYF; cdr3_nt: TGTGCCAGCAGCCTCGGCCGACAGGACACAGATACGCAGTATTTT
d_call: TRBD1; clone_size: -; j_call: TRBJ2-7; v_call: TRBV5-6; cdr3_aa: CASSSRPGQASYEQYF; cdr3_nt: TGTGCCAGCAGCTCCCGTCCGGGACAGGCCTCCTACGAGCAGTACTTC
d_call: -; clone_size: few; j_call: TRBJ2-2; v_call: TRBV4-1; cdr3_aa: CASSQVGNTGELFF; cdr3_nt: TGCGCCAGCAGCCAAGTGGGGAACACCGGGGAGCTGTTTTTT
d_call: -; clone_size: once; j_call: TRBJ2-2; v_call: TRBV9; cdr3_aa: CASSPGPNTGELFF; cdr3_nt: TGTGCCAGCAGCCCGGGACCAAACACCGGGGAGCTGTTTTTT
d_call: TRBD1; clone_size: -; j_call: TRBJ2-7; v_call: TRBV19; cdr3_aa: CASSIGTGGGPSSYEQYF; cdr3_nt: TGTGCCAGTAGTATTGGGACAGGGGGCGGCCCCTCGTCCTACGAGCAGTACTTC
d_call: -; clone_size: -; j_call: TRBJ2-7; v_call: TRBV6-5; cdr3_aa: CASSHKVLDEQYF; cdr3_nt: TGTGCCAGCAGTCATAAAGTGTTAGACGAGCAGTACTTC
d_call: TRBD2; clone_size: -; j_call: TRBJ2-3; v_call: TRBV9; cdr3_aa: CASSAPGLAGGKLSTDTQYF; cdr3_nt: TGTGCCAGCAGCGCACCGGGACTAGCGGGGGGGAAACTAAGCACAGATACGCAGTATTTT
d_call: -; clone_size: -; j_call: TRBJ1-3; v_call: TRBV7-8; cdr3_aa: CASSPRDSAFSGNTIYF; cdr3_nt: TGTGCCAGCAGCCCTAGAGACAGCGCCTTCTCTGGAAACACCATATATTTT
d_call: -; clone_size: -; j_call: TRBJ1-2; v_call: TRBV4-1; cdr3_aa: CASSGQTVFYGYTF; cdr3_nt: TGCGCCAGCAGCGGACAGACTGTCTTCTATGGCTACACCTTC
d_call: TRBD2; clone_size: -; j_call: TRBJ2-5; v_call: TRBV7-8; cdr3_aa: CASSSPGGASGKETQYF; cdr3_nt: TGTGCCAGCAGTTCCCCAGGTGGGGCTAGCGGAAAAGAGACCCAGTACTTC
d_call: -; clone_size: -; j_call: TRBJ2-7; v_call: TRBV10-1; cdr3_aa: CASSEPSGPEQYF; cdr3_nt: TGCGCCAGCAGCGAACCCTCCGGACCCGAGCAGTACTTC
d_call: TRBD1; clone_size: -; j_call: TRBJ1-2; v_call: TRBV5-6; cdr3_aa: CASSFIGTDYGYTF; cdr3_nt: TGTGCCAGCAGCTTCATAGGGACAGATTATGGCTACACCTTC
d_call: -; clone_size: -; j_call: TRBJ1-2; v_call: TRBV4-1; cdr3_aa: CASSQGGQLNYGYTF; cdr3_nt: TGCGCCAGCAGCCAAGGAGGACAGCTTAACTATGGCTACACCTTC
d_call: -; clone_size: -; j_call: TRBJ2-7; v_call: TRBV13; cdr3_aa: CASSVATYEQYF; cdr3_nt: TGTGCCAGCAGCGTCGCCACCTACGAGCAGTACTTC
d_call: -; clone_size: few; j_call: TRBJ1-5; v_call: TRBV18; cdr3_aa: CASSPQAPHNSNQPQHF; cdr3_nt: TGTGCCAGCTCACCCCAAGCGCCCCATAATAGCAATCAGCCCCAGCATTTT
d_call: -; clone_size: once; j_call: TRBJ2-2; v_call: TRBV3-1/TRBV3-2; cdr3_aa: CASSQDKWGYAGELFF; cdr3_nt: TGTGCCAGCAGCCAAGATAAGTGGGGCTACGCCGGGGAGCTGTTTTTT
d_call: -; clone_size: -; j_call: TRBJ2-1; v_call: TRBV9; cdr3_aa: CASSVGGLYNEQFF; cdr3_nt: TGTGCCAGCAGCGTAGGAGGGCTCTACAATGAGCAGTTCTTC
d_call: -; clone_size: -; j_call: TRBJ1-2; v_call: TRBV29-1; cdr3_aa: CSVEAGVYGYTF; cdr3_nt: TGCAGCGTTGAGGCGGGGGTCTATGGCTACACCTTC
d_call: -; clone_size: -; j_call: TRBJ1-1; v_call: TRBV15; cdr3_aa: CATSRDVEGSEAFF; cdr3_nt: TGTGCCACCAGCAGAGATGTCGAGGGGTCTGAAGCTTTCTTT
d_call: TRBD2; clone_size: -; j_call: TRBJ2-3; v_call: TRBV29-1; cdr3_aa: CSVERRGLAGKTVSDTQYF; cdr3_nt: TGCAGCGTTGAAAGGAGGGGACTAGCGGGGAAAACGGTCTCAGATACGCAGTATTTT
d_call: -; clone_size: -; j_call: TRBJ2-7; v_call: TRBV5-6; cdr3_aa: CASSSLSYEQYF; cdr3_nt: TGTGCCAGCAGCTCCCTCTCCTACGAGCAGTACTTC
d_call: -; clone_size: -; j_call: TRBJ1-1; v_call: TRBV4-1; cdr3_aa: CASSQDRQLLLPSEAFF; cdr3_nt: TGCGCCAGCAGCCAAGATCGGCAGCTGCTATTGCCATCTGAAGCTTTCTTT
d_call: -; clone_size: -; j_call: TRBJ2-7; v_call: TRBV15; cdr3_aa: CATSRQQGSSYEQYF; cdr3_nt: TGTGCCACCAGCAGACAACAGGGTTCCTCCTACGAGCAGTACTTC
d_call: TRBD1; clone_size: -; j_call: TRBJ1-4; v_call: TRBV5-4; cdr3_aa: CASSLYRDRVRAEEKLFF; cdr3_nt: TGTGCCAGCAGCTTGTATCGGGACAGGGTTAGGGCCGAAGAAAAACTGTTTTTT
d_call: -; clone_size: -; j_call: TRBJ2-6; v_call: TRBV6-2/TRBV6-3; cdr3_aa: CASRYGLHSGANVLTF; cdr3_nt: TGTGCCAGCAGGTACGGACTGCACTCTGGGGCCAACGTCCTGACTTTC
d_call: -; clone_size: once; j_call: TRBJ1-6; v_call: TRBV5-5; cdr3_aa: CASNLGAGVSGTLSPLHF; cdr3_nt: TGTGCCAGCAACCTCGGGGCGGGTGTGTCGGGTACCCTTTCACCCCTCCACTTT
d_call: -; clone_size: -; j_call: TRBJ1-1; v_call: TRBV19; cdr3_aa: CASSIEGGAEAFF; cdr3_nt: TGTGCCAGTAGTATAGAAGGAGGCGCAGAGGCTTTCTTT
d_call: -; clone_size: -; j_call: TRBJ1-1; v_call: TRBV10-3; cdr3_aa: CAISKNREGTEAFF; cdr3_nt: TGTGCCATCAGCAAAAACAGGGAGGGCACTGAAGCTTTCTTT
d_call: TRBD1; clone_size: -; j_call: TRBJ2-7; v_call: TRBV18; cdr3_aa: CASSRGTVDYEQYF; cdr3_nt: TGTGCCAGCTCACGGGGGACAGTTGACTACGAGCAGTACTTC
d_call: -; clone_size: once; j_call: TRBJ2-5; v_call: TRBV7-6; cdr3_aa: CASSLNADQETQYF; cdr3_nt: TGTGCCAGCAGCTTGAATGCCGACCAAGAGACCCAGTACTTC
d_call: -; clone_size: -; j_call: TRBJ1-1; v_call: TRBV6-5; cdr3_aa: CASSTGGGTEAFF; cdr3_nt: TGTGCCAGCAGTACGGGGGGGGGTACTGAAGCTTTCTTT
d_call: TRBD1; clone_size: -; j_call: TRBJ1-1; v_call: TRBV6-4; cdr3_aa: CASSSTGDMTEAFF; cdr3_nt: TGTGCCAGCAGTTCGACAGGGGACATGACTGAAGCTTTCTTT
d_call: TRBD1; clone_size: -; j_call: TRBJ2-2; v_call: TRBV5-1; cdr3_aa: CASSFTGTGNTGELFF; cdr3_nt: TGCGCCAGCAGCTTTACCGGGACAGGGAACACCGGGGAGCTGTTTTTT
d_call: -; clone_size: once; j_call: TRBJ1-2; v_call: TRBV24-1; cdr3_aa: CARTTGTKTFSYGYTF; cdr3_nt: TGTGCCAGGACAACCGGGACAAAGACCTTCAGCTATGGCTACACCTTC
d_call: TRBD1; clone_size: -; j_call: TRBJ2-1; v_call: TRBV4-1; cdr3_aa: CASSQFATGVGNEQFF; cdr3_nt: TGCGCCAGCAGCCAATTCGCCACAGGGGTCGGGAATGAGCAGTTCTTC
d_call: -; clone_size: -; j_call: TRBJ1-4; v_call: TRBV19; cdr3_aa: CASSIRGEKLFF; cdr3_nt: TGTGCCAGTAGTATACGGGGTGAAAAACTGTTTTTT
d_call: TRBD1; clone_size: few; j_call: TRBJ1-1; v_call: TRBV6-6; cdr3_aa: CASTGTGVKAFF; cdr3_nt: TGTGCCAGCACCGGGACAGGGGTCAAAGCTTTCTTT
d_call: -; clone_size: once; j_call: TRBJ2-7; v_call: TRBV4-3; cdr3_aa: CASSQLIGYEQYF; cdr3_nt: TGCGCCAGCAGCCAACTCATAGGGTACGAGCAGTACTTC
d_call: -; clone_size: -; j_call: TRBJ1-4; v_call: TRBV4-1; cdr3_aa: CASSHKRAQRHAKLFF; cdr3_nt: TGCGCCAGCAGCCATAAAAGGGCTCAGCGTCACGCAAAACTGTTTTTT